This TCR beta chain was found in a study of cytomegalovirus exposure and HLA in healthy donors. Study in general: The same platform was used for the 100 to 150 validation repertoires as for the roughly 730 first-cohort repertoires, as reported in a later analysis. Findings and limits, study-wide: A subsequent analysis found that TCR clusters from the first cohort also tended to co-occur in the 90 to 150 validation repertoires, with 90% to 95% of cluster scores above 0.

This CDR3 comprises 14 residues. The V gene lost 1 base and the J gene lost 8 bases, with 11 bases spanning the gap. Germline CDR1 reads SGHDN; CDR2 reads FVKESK. Notes on this clone: Its antigen is not identified.

The donors formed part of the roughly 120-subject validation cohort, distinct from the roughly 670-subject first cohort. The assay was immunoSEQ multiplex PCR, and TCRdb's table has in-frame clones only and misses some. This sample has over 200,000 clones, with about 90% found just once. The rearrangement uses TRBV14 and TRBJ1-4; tentative D call: TRBD1 (5 bases). The TCR sequence derives from a woman in her thirties in good health and CMV-seronegative. Sequencing was carried out using PBMCs. CDR3 region: CASSQGPGKEKLFF. The CDR3 region has the DNA TGTGCCAGCAGCCAAGGGCCAGGGAAAGAAAAACTGTTTTTT.